This T cell receptor (beta chain) was observed in a study of response to subunit inactivated influenza vaccine. Using its own MiXCR run on the RT-PCR reads, TCRdb lists one record per CDR3 protein. The sample has about 650,000 distinct CDR3 sequences, approximately 15% seen once; the top ten hold around 10%. The CDR3 is made up of 16 amino acids. Looked up from germline, CDR1 is LGHNA and CDR2 is YNFKEQ. V shed 6 bases and J 8 bases; nucleotides not matched to a gene: 15. Only a few counts were recorded for this clonotype. The sequence came from a man aged 50 to 60 who received an inactivated influenza vaccine. The sequencing used PBMCs from blood, collected 11 to 12 days after vaccination. The chain uses TRBV4-2 and TRBJ2-7; TRBD1 matches at 11 bases. The CDR3 DNA is TGTGCCAGCAGTCTTGAGACCCGGGACAGGGGGGTCAAGCAGTACTTC. It specifies CASSLETRDRGVKQYF.